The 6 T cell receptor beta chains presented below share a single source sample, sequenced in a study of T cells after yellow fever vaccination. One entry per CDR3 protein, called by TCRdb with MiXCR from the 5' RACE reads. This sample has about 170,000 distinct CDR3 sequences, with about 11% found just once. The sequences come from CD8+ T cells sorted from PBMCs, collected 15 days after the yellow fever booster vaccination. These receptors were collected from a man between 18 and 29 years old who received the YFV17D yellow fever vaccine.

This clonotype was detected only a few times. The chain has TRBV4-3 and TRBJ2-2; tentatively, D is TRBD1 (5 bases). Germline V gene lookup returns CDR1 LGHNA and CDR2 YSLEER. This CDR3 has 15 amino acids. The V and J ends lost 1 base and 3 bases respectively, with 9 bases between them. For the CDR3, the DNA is TGCGCCAGCAGCCAAGGGCCCAGGGACACCGGGGAGCTGTTTTTT. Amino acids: CASSQGPRDTGELFF.

The CDR3 region is CASSLGSGTEAFF. CDR3 DNA: TGCGCCAGCAGCCTGGGATCGGGCACTGAAGCTTTCTTT. The chain has TRBV5-1 and TRBJ1-1; D is undetermined. The length of the CDR3 is 13 residues. With 4 bases removed from V and 4 bases from J, the gap between germline ends came to 11 bases. Germline V lookup: CDR1 SGHRS, CDR2 YFSETQ. Filled out from reference TRBV5-1 and TRBJ1-1, the complete variable domain reads KAGVTQTPRYLIKTRGQQVTLSCSPISGHRSVSWYQQTPGQGLQFLFEYFSETQRNKGNFPGRFSGRQFSNSRSEMNVSTLELGDSALYLCASSLGSGTEAFFGQGTRLTVV.

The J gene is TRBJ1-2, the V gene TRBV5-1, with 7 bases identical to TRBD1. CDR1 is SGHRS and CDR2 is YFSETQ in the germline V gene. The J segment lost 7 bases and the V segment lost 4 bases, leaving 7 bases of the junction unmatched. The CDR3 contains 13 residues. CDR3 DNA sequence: TGCGCCAGCAGCCCGGGACAGAGCCCTGGCTACACCTTC. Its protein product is CASSPGQSPGYTF. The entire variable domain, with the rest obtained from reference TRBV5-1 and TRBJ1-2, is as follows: KAGVTQTPRYLIKTRGQQVTLSCSPISGHRSVSWYQQTPGQGLQFLFEYFSETQRNKGNFPGRFSGRQFSNSRSEMNVSTLELGDSALYLCASSPGQSPGYTFGSGTRLTVV.

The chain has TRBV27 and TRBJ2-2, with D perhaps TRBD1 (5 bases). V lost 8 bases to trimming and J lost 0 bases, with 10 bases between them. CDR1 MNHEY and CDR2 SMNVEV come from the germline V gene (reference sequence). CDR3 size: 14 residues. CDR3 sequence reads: CASGASPNTGELFF. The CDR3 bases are TGTGCCAGCGGGGCTAGTCCGAACACCGGGGAGCTGTTTTTT.

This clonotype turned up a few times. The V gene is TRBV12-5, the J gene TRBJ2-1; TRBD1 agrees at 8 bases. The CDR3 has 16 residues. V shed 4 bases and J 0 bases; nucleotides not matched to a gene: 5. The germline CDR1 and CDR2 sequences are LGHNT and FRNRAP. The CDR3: CASGSSTGGSYNEQFF. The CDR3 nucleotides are TGTGCTAGTGGTTCGAGTACAGGGGGCTCCTACAATGAGCAGTTCTTC. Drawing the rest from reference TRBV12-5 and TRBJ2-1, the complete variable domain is DARVTQTPRHKVTEMGQEVTMRCQPILGHNTVFWYRQTMMQGLELLAYFRNRAPLDDSGMPKDRFSAEMPDATLATLKIQPSEPRDSAVYFCASGSSTGGSYNEQFFGPGTRLTVL.

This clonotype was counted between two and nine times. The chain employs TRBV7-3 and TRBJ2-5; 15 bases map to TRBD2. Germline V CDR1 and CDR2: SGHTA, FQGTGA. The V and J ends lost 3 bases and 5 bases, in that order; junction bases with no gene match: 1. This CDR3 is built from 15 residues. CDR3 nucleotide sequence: TGTGCCAGCAGCTTCGGGACTAGCGGGGGGGAGACCCAGTACTTC. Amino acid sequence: CASSFGTSGGETQYF.